The present T cell receptor (beta chain) was sequenced within a study of cytomegalovirus exposure and HLA in healthy donors. Study-level information: For the approximately 390 genotyped donors, about 81% fell within the Caucasian-associated ancestry cluster. Study outcomes and limitations: Altogether, 164 TCR beta chains were recorded as cytomegalovirus-associated. Reports indicated that the classifier achieved high specificity and sensitivity in diagnosing cytomegalovirus status.

The PCR had 60 Vbeta and 13 Jbeta primers. Assay: immunoSEQ multiplex PCR; the TCRdb copy retains only in-frame clones and omits some. The sample yields 150,000 to 200,000 clones, just over 75% seen once. The CDR3 is made up of 17 amino acids. Germline CDR1 reads MGHRA; CDR2 reads YSYEKL. V lost 0 bases to trimming and J lost 8 bases, with 19 bases between them. Comment on this clone: The antigen remains unidentified.

This sequence joins TRBV4-1 and TRBJ1-4, with D possibly matching TRBD1 (5 bases). This TCR derives from a woman in her forties in good health and CMV-seronegative. Sequenced input: PBMCs. CDR3 region: CASSQDYGRGVWEKLFF. The CDR3 DNA reads as TGCGCCAGCAGCCAAGATTACGGGAGGGGAGTCTGGGAAAAACTGTTTTTT.